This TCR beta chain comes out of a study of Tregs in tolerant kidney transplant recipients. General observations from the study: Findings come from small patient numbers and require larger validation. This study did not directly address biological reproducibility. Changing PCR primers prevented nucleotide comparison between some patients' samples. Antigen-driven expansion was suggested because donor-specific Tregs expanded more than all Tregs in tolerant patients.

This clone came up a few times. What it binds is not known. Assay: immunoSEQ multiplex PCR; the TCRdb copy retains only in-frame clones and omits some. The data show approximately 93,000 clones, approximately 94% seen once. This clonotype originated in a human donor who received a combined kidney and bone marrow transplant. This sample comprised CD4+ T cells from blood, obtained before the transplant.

The CDR3 DNA follows: TGTGCCAGCACCCGAGGGGGACAGGGTTACGAGCAGTACTTC. Translating it yields CASTRGGQGYEQYF. This sequence joins TRBV6-1 and TRBJ2-7, with 9 nucleotides matching TRBD1. The V segment lost 7 bases and the J segment 4 bases; nucleotides outside the gene matches: 8. Germline V lookup: CDR1 MNHNS, CDR2 SASEGT. The CDR3 runs to 14 residues.